A selection of T cell receptor beta chains follows, all from one sample in a study of T-cell memory formation after mild COVID-19. TCRdb re-analysed the 5' RACE reads in MiXCR, keeping a single row per CDR3 protein. The sample holds approximately 60,000 distinct CDR3 sequences, more than 8% seen once. Specimen: PBMCs or a T cell subset sorted from them (not recorded which). These receptors were obtained from a man aged 18 to 29 who had mild COVID-19 (a few samples of this study predate the infection). Cell type and time point are not known. CDR3s include the opening cysteine and the closing phenylalanine or tryptophan. Each record gives: clone size, D gene, V gene, J gene, CDR3 protein, CDR3 DNA. A D gene is named only where the DNA matches it firmly. Some rows have no size entry. The others give once, few or many, or a class for an expanded clone.

clone_size: few
d_call: TRBD1
v_call: TRBV9
j_call: TRBJ2-4
cdr3_aa: CASSPDGQANIQYF
cdr3_nt: TGTGCCAGCAGCCCTGACGGACAGGCAAACATTCAGTACTTC

clone_size: .
d_call: .
v_call: TRBV7-9
j_call: TRBJ1-3
cdr3_aa: CASSPRLAGHGNTIYF
cdr3_nt: TGTGCCAGCAGCCCCCGTTTGGCAGGGCACGGAAACACCATATATTTT

clone_size: few
d_call: .
v_call: TRBV4-1
j_call: TRBJ2-3
cdr3_aa: CASSQENFPSTDTQYF
cdr3_nt: TGCGCCAGCAGCCAAGAAAACTTCCCTAGCACAGATACGCAGTATTTT

clone_size: few
d_call: .
v_call: TRBV7-9
j_call: TRBJ1-6
cdr3_aa: CASSFSSYNSPLHF
cdr3_nt: TGTGCCAGCAGCTTTAGCTCCTATAATTCACCCCTCCACTTT

clone_size: many
d_call: .
v_call: TRBV7-2
j_call: TRBJ2-2
cdr3_aa: CASSWTRNTGELFF
cdr3_nt: TGTGCCAGCAGTTGGACACGGAACACCGGGGAGCTGTTTTTT

clone_size: .
d_call: .
v_call: TRBV5-1
j_call: TRBJ1-2
cdr3_aa: CASSLGLTNYGYTF
cdr3_nt: TGCGCCAGCAGCTTGGGTCTTACTAACTATGGCTACACCTTC

clone_size: .
d_call: TRBD1
v_call: TRBV5-4
j_call: TRBJ1-2
cdr3_aa: CASSYTGEYGYTF
cdr3_nt: TGTGCCAGCAGCTATACAGGGGAGTATGGCTACACCTTC

clone_size: .
d_call: .
v_call: TRBV5-1
j_call: TRBJ1-3
cdr3_aa: CASSLLGGGNTIYF
cdr3_nt: TGCGCCAGCAGCTTGTTAGGAGGGGGAAACACCATATATTTT

clone_size: .
d_call: TRBD2
v_call: TRBV24-1
j_call: TRBJ2-3
cdr3_aa: CATSGRGLAGRTDTQYF
cdr3_nt: TGTGCCACCAGTGGAAGAGGACTAGCGGGGAGAACAGATACGCAGTATTTT

clone_size: .
d_call: TRBD1
v_call: TRBV5-1
j_call: TRBJ2-7
cdr3_aa: CASSLGDRHPDEQYF
cdr3_nt: TGCGCCAGCAGCTTGGGGGACAGGCACCCGGACGAGCAGTACTTC